Presented here are 18 T cell receptor beta chains from one specimen sequenced in a study of radiation and T cells in renal cell carcinoma. Here immunoSEQ multiplex PCR was the method, and the copy in TCRdb shows in-frame clones only, minus some. The table records 150,000 to 180,000 clones, roughly 90% of them present only once. Time point noted: blood 2 weeks post-SBRT. The treatment was: 15 Gy SBRT to primary tumor, nephrectomy 4 weeks later. The source material was blood, sampled from a patient whose treatment included radiotherapy and nephrectomy. The receptor source for this set is a woman in her forties or fifties with renal cell carcinoma.

The rearrangement links TRBV19 to TRBJ1-6, with 8 bases aligning to TRBD1. This CDR3 is 13 amino acids long. Trimming cost V 6 bases and J 10 bases; bases outside gene matches: 5. Germline V gene lookup returns CDR1 LNHDA and CDR2 SQIVND (reference sequence). The CDR3 DNA reads as TGTGCCAGTAGACAGGGGGTTTTCTCACCCCTCCACTTT. It encodes CASRQGVFSPLHF.

V is TRBV7-9 and J is TRBJ2-1, with TRBD1 matching over 10 bases. Germline V lookup: CDR1 SEHNR, CDR2 FQNEAQ (reference sequence). V lost 5 bases, J lost 2 bases, and 6 bases stayed unmatched. The CDR3 is made up of 16 amino acids. This chain's CDR3 is CASSPRDRGPYNEQFF. CDR3 nucleotides: TGTGCCAGCAGCCCACGGGACAGGGGCCCCTACAATGAGCAGTTCTTC.

V and J are TRBV27 and TRBJ2-2; no clear D. Trimming removed 3 bases at V and 5 bases at J, with 4 bases between. The germline V gene has CDR1 MNHEY and CDR2 SMNVEV (reference sequence). This CDR3 contains 12 residues. CDR3 coding DNA: TGTGCCAGCAGTTTTAGTACCGGGGAGCTGTTTTTT. It codes for CASSFSTGELFF.

The V and J genes are TRBV27 and TRBJ1-6; 9 nucleotides agree with TRBD1. Germline CDR1 and CDR2: MNHEY and SMNVEV (reference sequence). Losses at the gene ends were 5 bases for V and 11 bases for J; bases not matched to a gene: 7. CDR3 size: 14 residues. CDR3 bases: TGTGCCAGCAGTCCGGGACAGGGCTTCGCACCCCTCCACTTT. Translated, it gives CASSPGQGFAPLHF.

This chain links TRBV7-6 with TRBJ2-1; D may be TRBD2 (5 bases). From germline, CDR1 is SGHVS and CDR2 FNYEAQ. The V end lost 0 bases, the J end lost 6 bases, and 12 bases lay between the germline ends. The CDR3 length is 15 residues. The CDR3: CASSLALIASNEQFF. The DNA of the CDR3 is TGTGCCAGCAGCTTAGCGTTGATAGCGAGCAATGAGCAGTTCTTC. Drawing the rest from reference TRBV7-6 and TRBJ2-1, the complete variable domain is GAGVSQSPRYKVTKRGQDVALRCDPISGHVSLYWYRQALGQGPEFLTYFNYEAQQDKSGLPNDRFSAERPEGSISTLTIQRTEQRDSAMYRCASSLALIASNEQFFGPGTRLTVL.

The chain carries TRBV4-3 and TRBJ1-1; TRBD1 is a possible D gene (6 bases). V lost 5 bases, J lost 1 base, and 8 bases lay in between. Germline loops: CDR1 LGHNA, CDR2 YSLEER. CDR3 length: 13 residues. The CDR3 region has the DNA TGCGCCAGCAGCAAGGGACAGAACACTGAAGCTTTCTTT. Translated, it gives CASSKGQNTEAFF.

The genes are TRBV18 and TRBJ2-3; TRBD1 matches 8 bases. Unmatched junction bases numbered 2, after V lost 1 base and J lost 2 bases. CDR3 size: 15 residues. The germline V gene encodes CDR1 KGHSH and CDR2 LQKENI. CDR3 region: CASSPRTGHTDTQYF. The DNA for the CDR3 is TGTGCCAGCTCACCACGGACAGGGCACACAGATACGCAGTATTTT.

This clone was seen once. The chain has TRBV11-2 and TRBJ1-5, with D hard to call. The CDR3 totals 13 residues. Deletions cut 0 bases from V and 6 bases from J, with 6 bases between. CDR1 and CDR2 (germline): SGHAT, FQNNGV. This CDR3 reads CASSLDLSQPQHF. The CDR3 bases are TGTGCCAGCAGCTTAGATTTGAGTCAGCCCCAGCATTTT.

V gene TRBV15 combines with J gene TRBJ1-3; D gene unclear. Germline V gene data show CDR1 as LNHNV and CDR2 as YYDKDF (reference sequence). This CDR3 contains 14 residues. V shed 1 base and J shed 4 bases, with 8 bases lying between them. The CDR3 DNA reads as TGTGCCACCAGCAGAGGGGAACCGGGAAACACCATATATTTT. Its translation is CATSRGEPGNTIYF.

The V and J genes are TRBV13 and TRBJ1-5; no clear D. Germline CDR1 PRHDT, CDR2 FYEKMQ (reference sequence). Trimming cost V 8 bases and J 8 bases, with 7 bases left between them. The CDR3 has 10 residues. CDR3 amino acids: CASFGEPQHF. The DNA for the CDR3 is TGTGCCAGCTTTGGGGAGCCCCAGCATTTT.

This rearrangement joins TRBV12-5 to TRBJ1-2; no reliable D call. Germline CDR1 and CDR2: LGHNT and FRNRAP. Trimming shortened V by 6 bases and J by 7 bases, and 21 bases separated the two germline ends. The CDR3 totals 15 residues. CDR3 amino acids: CASGPNLGRVAGYTF. The CDR3 nucleotides read TGTGCTAGTGGCCCCAACCTGGGTAGGGTCGCTGGCTACACCTTC.

The V gene is TRBV19, the J gene TRBJ2-3; 8 bases align to TRBD2. The germline gives CDR1 LNHDA, CDR2 SQIVND (reference sequence). The CDR3 is 15 residues long. Germline trimming cut 9 bases from V and 4 bases from J; bases unmatched to any gene: 12. This CDR3 is CASRHYSGEADTQYF. The CDR3 nucleotides read TGTGCCAGCCGACATTATAGCGGGGAGGCAGATACGCAGTATTTT.

The V gene is TRBV18, the J gene TRBJ1-4, with D unresolved. The germline V gene encodes CDR1 KGHSH and CDR2 LQKENI. The V end lost 5 bases, the J end lost 0 bases, and 7 bases lay between the germline ends. There are 14 residues in the CDR3. The CDR3 sequence is CASSGRATNEKLFF. In DNA, the CDR3 is TGTGCCAGCTCAGGACGGGCAACTAATGAAAAACTGTTTTTT.

The rearrangement uses TRBV18 and TRBJ1-1; D may be TRBD1 (5 bases). Germline values: CDR1 KGHSH, CDR2 LQKENI. V was cut by 0 bases and J by 0 bases, with 11 bases left in between. This CDR3 spans 16 amino acids. Here the CDR3 reads CASSPPEGSVNTEAFF. The CDR3 DNA sequence: TGTGCCAGCTCACCACCGGAGGGGTCTGTGAACACTGAAGCTTTCTTT.

J is TRBJ1-1 and V is TRBV12-5; 7 positions agree with TRBD1. The germline V gene has CDR1 LGHNT and CDR2 FRNRAP. This CDR3 is built from 14 residues. With 1 base clipped from V and 13 bases from J, the junction kept 12 bases outside the gene matches. The CDR3 nucleotides are TGTGCTAGTGGTTTGGGAACAGACAGGGTAGATCATTTCTTT. Translation gives CASGLGTDRVDHFF.

This clone has more than one count but fewer than ten. The chain couples TRBV18 to TRBJ2-2; 11 nucleotides match TRBD2. The CDR3 loop spans 19 amino acids. Germline V lookup: CDR1 KGHSH, CDR2 LQKENI. The V gene end was trimmed by 2 bases and the J gene end by 5 bases; junction bases not matched to a gene: 13. The CDR3 protein is CASSPTRGIAGGPTGELFF. CDR3 coding DNA: TGTGCCAGCTCACCAACCCGCGGAATAGCGGGGGGGCCTACCGGGGAGCTGTTTTTT.

This clone came up once. The CDR3 loop reads CSVEEGVGRGTEAFF. The CDR3 region has the DNA TGCAGCGTTGAAGAGGGAGTAGGGAGAGGGACTGAAGCTTTCTTT. The chain carries TRBV29-1 and TRBJ1-1, with D hard to call. Trimming removed 0 bases at V and 5 bases at J, with 16 bases between. Germline CDR1 and CDR2: SQVTM and ANQGSEA. CDR3 length equals 15 residues.

The chain joins TRBV2 to TRBJ1-1; D gene unclear. The CDR3 is 15 residues long. Trimming cost V 4 bases and J 0 bases, with 12 bases left between them. Germline V gives CDR1 SNHLY, CDR2 FYNNEI. In DNA, the CDR3 is TGTGCCAGCAGTGTCGGGAGAAAAATGAACACTGAAGCTTTCTTT. Residues: CASSVGRKMNTEAFF.